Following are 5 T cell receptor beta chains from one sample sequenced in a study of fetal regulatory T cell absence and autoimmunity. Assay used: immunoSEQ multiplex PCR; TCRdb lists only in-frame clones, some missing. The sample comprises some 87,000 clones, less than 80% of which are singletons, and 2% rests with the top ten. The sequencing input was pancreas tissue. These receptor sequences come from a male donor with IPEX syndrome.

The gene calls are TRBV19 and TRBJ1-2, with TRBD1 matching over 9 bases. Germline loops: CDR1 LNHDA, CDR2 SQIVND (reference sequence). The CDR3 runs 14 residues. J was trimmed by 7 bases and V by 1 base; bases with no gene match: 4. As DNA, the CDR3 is TGTGCCAGTAGTATAGGGACAGGGGTTTTTGGCTACACCTTC. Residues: CASSIGTGVFGYTF.

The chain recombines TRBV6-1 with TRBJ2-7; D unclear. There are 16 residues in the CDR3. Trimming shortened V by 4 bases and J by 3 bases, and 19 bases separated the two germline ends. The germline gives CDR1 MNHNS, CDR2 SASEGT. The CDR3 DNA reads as TGTGCCAGCAGTGCGGACGTTTGGCCCCCCGGCTACGAGCAGTACTTC. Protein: CASSADVWPPGYEQYF.

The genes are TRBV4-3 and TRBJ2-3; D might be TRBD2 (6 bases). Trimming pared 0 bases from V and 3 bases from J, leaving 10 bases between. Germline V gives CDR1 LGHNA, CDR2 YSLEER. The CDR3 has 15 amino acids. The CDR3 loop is CASSQDPGDTDTQYF. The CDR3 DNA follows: TGCGCCAGCAGCCAAGATCCGGGGGATACAGATACGCAGTATTTT.

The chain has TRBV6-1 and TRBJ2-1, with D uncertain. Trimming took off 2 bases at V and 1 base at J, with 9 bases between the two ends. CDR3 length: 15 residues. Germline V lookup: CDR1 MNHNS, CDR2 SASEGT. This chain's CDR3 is CASSEQPRSYNEQFF. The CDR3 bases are TGTGCCAGCAGTGAACAACCGAGGTCCTACAATGAGCAGTTCTTC.

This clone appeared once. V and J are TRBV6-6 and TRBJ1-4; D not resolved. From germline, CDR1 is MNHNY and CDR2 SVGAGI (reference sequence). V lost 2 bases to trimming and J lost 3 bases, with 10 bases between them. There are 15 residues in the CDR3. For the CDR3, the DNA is TGTGCCAGCAGTTACCGGCGGGGTGCTAATGAAAAACTGTTTTTT. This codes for CASSYRRGANEKLFF.